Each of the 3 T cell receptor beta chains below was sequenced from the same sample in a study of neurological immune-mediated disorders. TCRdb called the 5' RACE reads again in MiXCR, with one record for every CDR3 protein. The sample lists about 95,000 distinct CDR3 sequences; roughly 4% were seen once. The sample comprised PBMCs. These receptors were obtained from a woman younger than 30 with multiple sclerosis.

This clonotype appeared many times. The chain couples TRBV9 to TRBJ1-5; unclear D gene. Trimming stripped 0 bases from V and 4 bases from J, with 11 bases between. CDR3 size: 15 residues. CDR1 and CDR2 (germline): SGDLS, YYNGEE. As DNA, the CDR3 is TGTGCCAGCAGCGTAGGGAGTCTCGAGAATCAGCCCCAGCATTTT. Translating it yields CASSVGSLENQPQHF. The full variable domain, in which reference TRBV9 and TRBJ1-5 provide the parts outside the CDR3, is DSGVTQTPKHLITATGQRVTLRCSPRSGDLSVYWYQQSLDQGLQFLIQYYNGEERAKGNILERFSAQQFPDLHSELNLSSLELGDSALYFCASSVGSLENQPQHFGDGTRLSIL.

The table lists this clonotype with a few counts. CDR3 coding DNA: TGTGCCAGCAGTGGAGGAGGGCCTTACGAGCAGTACTTC. Its protein product is CASSGGGPYEQYF. The chain is built from TRBV25-1 and TRBJ2-7; weak D call: TRBD2 (6 bases). From germline, CDR1 is MGHDK and CDR2 SYGVNS. CDR3 size: 13 residues. V was pared by 4 bases and J by 4 bases, with 11 bases between.

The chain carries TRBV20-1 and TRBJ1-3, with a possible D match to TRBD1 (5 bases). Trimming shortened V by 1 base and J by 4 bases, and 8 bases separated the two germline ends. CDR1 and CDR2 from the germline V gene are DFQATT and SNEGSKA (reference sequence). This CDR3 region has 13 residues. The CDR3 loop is CSARAGGGNTIYF. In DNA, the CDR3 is TGCAGTGCTAGAGCTGGGGGAGGAAACACCATATATTTT.